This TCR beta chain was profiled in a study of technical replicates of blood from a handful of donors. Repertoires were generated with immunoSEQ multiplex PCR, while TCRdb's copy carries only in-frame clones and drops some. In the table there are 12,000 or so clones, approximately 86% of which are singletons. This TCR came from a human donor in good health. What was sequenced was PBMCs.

For the CDR3, the DNA is TGCGCCAGCAGAACGACAGGGAGCTATGGCTACACCTTC. It codes for CASRTTGSYGYTF. The J gene is TRBJ1-2, the V gene TRBV10-2; 7 bases map to TRBD1. Trimming took 6 bases from V and 4 from J; bases not matched to a gene: 5. Germline assignment: CDR1 WSHSY and CDR2 SAAADI. The CDR3 contains 13 residues.